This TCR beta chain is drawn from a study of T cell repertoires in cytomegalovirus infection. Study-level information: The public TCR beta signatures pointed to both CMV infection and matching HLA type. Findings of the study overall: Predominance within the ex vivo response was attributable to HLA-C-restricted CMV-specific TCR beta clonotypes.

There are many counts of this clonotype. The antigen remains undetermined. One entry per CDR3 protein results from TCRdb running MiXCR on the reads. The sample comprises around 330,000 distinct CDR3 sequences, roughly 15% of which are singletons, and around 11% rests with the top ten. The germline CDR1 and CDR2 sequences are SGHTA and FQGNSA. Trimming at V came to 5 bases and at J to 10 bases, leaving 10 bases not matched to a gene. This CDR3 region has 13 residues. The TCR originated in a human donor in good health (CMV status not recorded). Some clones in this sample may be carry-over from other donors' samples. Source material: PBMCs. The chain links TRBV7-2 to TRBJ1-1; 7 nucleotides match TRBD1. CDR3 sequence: CASSIPDRVAAFF. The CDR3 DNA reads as TGTGCCAGCAGCATACCCGACAGGGTGGCAGCTTTCTTT.